Presented here are 3 T cell receptor beta chains from one specimen sequenced in a study of T-cell reconstitution after alpha-beta-depleted transplantation in children (dated by TCRdb to 2016 to 2018). The treatment or condition label corresponds to: allogeneic hematopoietic cell transplantation with graft depleted of TCRalphabeta T cells and CD19 B cells. Libraries were made using PCR. Sequencing was performed on an Illumina HiSeq 2500. Molecular barcoding was employed in the preparation of TCR libraries, with unique molecular identifiers being used to normalize TCRbeta repertoire quantification. The public sequencing data were trimmed at Q25 with fastp and processed into clonotypes with MiXCR by TCRdb, which kept only in-frame beta chains. One record per CDR3 amino acid sequence lists the most common genes and DNA. The sample table contains 400,000 to 550,000 distinct CDR3 sequences; only one count was recorded for 10% of them. The top ten constitute 2% of the sample.

Here the sequenced sample was PBMCs, taken before TCRalphabeta/CD19-depleted stem cell transplant. The origin of the receptors is a child aged 2 to 10 with inherited bone marrow failure, due to receive a stem cell transplant.

This clonotype came up a few times. The rearrangement links TRBV5-6 to TRBJ2-7; no definite D call. In germline, CDR1 is SGHDT, CDR2 YYEEEE. Trimming took off 7 bases at V and 1 base at J, with 12 bases between the two ends. This CDR3 is built from 13 residues. The CDR3, as DNA: TGTGCCAGCGGCCCCAAGGGATCCTACGAGCAGTACTTC. This codes for CASGPKGSYEQYF.

In this sample, this clonotype turned up many times. The V gene is TRBV20-1, the J gene TRBJ2-7; D ambiguous. CDR1 is DFQATT, CDR2 SNEGSKA, per germline (reference sequence). The CDR3 extends over 15 amino acids. V lost 2 bases and J lost 5, with 19 bases in between. The CDR3 here is CSARHAIARPHEQYF. The CDR3 DNA follows: TGCAGTGCTAGACACGCGATAGCTCGGCCCCACGAGCAGTACTTC.

This clonotype was counted a few times. The J gene is TRBJ1-2, the V gene TRBV13; 9 nucleotides align to TRBD1. The CDR3 is 15 residues long. CDR1 and CDR2 from the germline V gene are PRHDT and FYEKMQ (reference sequence). The junction had 8 bases not matched to a gene; V was cut back by 5 bases and J by 4 bases. The CDR3 is CASSPDRGQGYGYTF. CDR3 nucleotide sequence: TGTGCCAGCAGCCCCGACCGGGGACAGGGCTATGGCTACACCTTC.